Each of the 11 T cell receptor beta chains below was sequenced from the same sample in a study of blood T cell repertoires in COVID-19. Libraries were prepared by immunoSEQ multiplex PCR; TCRdb keeps only in-frame clonotypes and omits some of them. The sample holds around 100,000 clones; around 87% are singletons and the top ten take just under 20%. The sequencing sample was made of peripheral blood. These receptors were collected from a human donor in a cohort sampled during active COVID-19.

V is TRBV27 and J is TRBJ1-6; D is possibly TRBD1 (6 bases). The germline gives CDR1 MNHEY, CDR2 SMNVEV (reference sequence). This CDR3 spans 15 amino acids. V dropped 7 bases and J dropped 2 bases, with 12 bases sitting between them. The CDR3 loop reads CASKQGVAYNSPLHF. CDR3 in DNA: TGTGCCAGCAAACAGGGTGTTGCCTATAATTCACCCCTCCACTTT.

The chain combines TRBV15 with TRBJ1-5, with D possibly TRBD1 on 5 matching bases. This CDR3 is built from 15 residues. CDR1 LNHNV and CDR2 YYDKDF come from the germline V gene (reference sequence). Trimming left V 0 bases short and J 4 bases short, with 10 bases between. The CDR3, as DNA: TGTGCCACCAGCAGAGATAAGGGGCTGAATCAGCCCCAGCATTTT. The encoded protein is CATSRDKGLNQPQHF.

V and J are TRBV5-1 and TRBJ2-2, with TRBD2 as a possible D gene (5 bases). Trimming stripped 0 bases from V and 1 base from J, with 10 bases between. The CDR3 is 16 amino acids. Germline loops: CDR1 SGHRS, CDR2 YFSETQ. CDR3 nucleotides: TGCGCCAGCAGCTTGGGTCCGGGGATGAACACCGGGGAGCTGTTTTTT. Its translation is CASSLGPGMNTGELFF.

The chain is built from TRBV11-2 and TRBJ2-3, with no clear D. Looked up from germline, CDR1 is SGHAT and CDR2 is FQNNGV. The germline V and J ends were trimmed by 7 bases and 0 bases, with 5 bases remaining between them. This CDR3 is 12 amino acids long. CDR3 nucleotide sequence: TGTGCCAGCACCCCTAGCACAGATACGCAGTATTTT. It translates to CASTPSTDTQYF. The full variable domain, completed using reference TRBV11-2 and TRBJ2-3, is EAGVAQSPRYKIIEKRQSVAFWCNPISGHATLYWYQQILGQGPKLLIQFQNNGVVDDSQLPKDRFSAERLKGVDSTLKIQPAKLEDSAVYLCASTPSTDTQYFGPGTRLTVL.

This clone appeared a single time. This chain connects TRBV5-1 to TRBJ2-3; 8 nucleotides line up with TRBD1. Germline V gene lookup returns CDR1 SGHRS and CDR2 YFSETQ. V was pared by 1 base and J by 3 bases, with 4 bases of the junction left unmatched. CDR3 length: 15 residues. The CDR3 protein is CASSLSGGITDTQYF. CDR3 coding DNA: TGCGCCAGCAGCTTGTCAGGGGGCATTACAGATACGCAGTATTTT.

The chain links TRBV28 to TRBJ1-4, with 12 bases matching TRBD1. Germline V gene data show CDR1 as MDHEN and CDR2 as SYDVKM. This CDR3 contains 15 residues. V trimming: 5 bases; J trimming: 8 bases; junction bases outside the gene matches: 6. This CDR3 reads CASSGTGTGGEKLFF. CDR3 in DNA: TGTGCCAGCAGTGGTACCGGGACAGGGGGCGAAAAACTGTTTTTT.

The chain carries TRBV29-1 and TRBJ2-4; D ambiguous. Germline V gene sequence: CDR1 SQVTM, CDR2 ANQGSEA. Trimming removed 4 bases from V and 0 bases from J, with 13 bases in between. This CDR3 is 15 amino acids long. The CDR3 nucleotides are TGCAGCGTTGTAGAGGCAACGCTAGCCAAAAACATTCAGTACTTC. Translation: CSVVEATLAKNIQYF.

Comment on this clone: With a much larger clone just one base away, this may be a read error. This chain links TRBV5-5 with TRBJ1-5; 7 bases line up with TRBD1. V shed 2 bases and J 2 bases; nucleotides not matched to a gene: 1. Germline lookup yields CDR1 SGHKS and CDR2 YYEKEE (reference sequence). This CDR3 comprises 14 residues. The CDR3 loop is CASSFGQGNQPQHF. The CDR3 region has the DNA TGTGCCAGCAGCTTTGGACAGGGCAATCAGCCCCAGCATTTT. The full variable domain, completed using reference TRBV5-5 and TRBJ1-5, is DAGVTQSPTHLIKTRGQQVTLRCSPISGHKSVSWYQQVLGQGPQFIFQYYEKEERGRGNFPDRFSARQFPNYSSELNVNALLLGDSALYLCASSFGQGNQPQHFGDGTRLSIL.

The CDR3 here is CASSQPTSGRAVETQYF. The CDR3, as DNA: TGTGCCAGCAGCCAACCGACTAGCGGGAGGGCGGTAGAGACCCAGTACTTC. The V and J genes are TRBV7-9 and TRBJ2-5, with 14 bases aligning to TRBD2. J lost 4 bases, V lost 5 bases, and 9 bases had no gene match. The CDR3 extends over 17 amino acids. Germline lookup yields CDR1 SEHNR and CDR2 FQNEAQ (reference sequence). The full variable domain, in which reference TRBV7-9 and TRBJ2-5 provide the parts outside the CDR3, is DTGVSQNPRHKITKRGQNVTFRCDPISEHNRLYWYRQTLGQGPEFLTYFQNEAQLEKSRLLSDRFSAERPKGSFSTLEIQRTEQGDSAMYLCASSQPTSGRAVETQYFGPGTRLLVL.

This chain connects TRBV25-1 to TRBJ2-1; perhaps TRBD2 as D (8 bases). Germline V gene sequence: CDR1 MGHDK, CDR2 SYGVNS. V lost 0 bases to trimming and J lost 4 bases, with 19 bases between them. This CDR3 spans 18 amino acids. CDR3 DNA sequence: TGTGCCAGCAGTGAATACGGAACGGGAGGGGGCCTATACAATGAGCAGTTCTTC. As protein: CASSEYGTGGGLYNEQFF.

The chain links TRBV28 to TRBJ2-1, with a weak D call TRBD2 (6 bases). Looked up from germline, CDR1 is MDHEN and CDR2 is SYDVKM. V lost 3 bases, J lost 15 bases, and 18 bases lay in between. This CDR3 contains 13 residues. CDR3 sequence (DNA): TGTGCCAGCAGTTTGGAGGGGTTTTCGAGTCTGTTCTTC. Translation: CASSLEGFSSLFF.